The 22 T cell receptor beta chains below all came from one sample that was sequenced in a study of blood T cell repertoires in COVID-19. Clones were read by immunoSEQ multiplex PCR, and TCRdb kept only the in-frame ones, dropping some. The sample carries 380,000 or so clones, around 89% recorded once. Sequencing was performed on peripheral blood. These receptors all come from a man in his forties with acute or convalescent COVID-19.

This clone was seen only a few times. The CDR3, as DNA: TGTGCCAGTAGTATGGGTCAGGTGGGAGCCTCTGGGGCCAACGTCCTGACTTTC. This sequence encodes CASSMGQVGASGANVLTF. J is TRBJ2-6 and V is TRBV19; weak D call: TRBD2 (5 bases). In germline, CDR1 is LNHDA, CDR2 SQIVND (reference sequence). V was shortened by 3 bases and J by 0 bases, with 15 bases between the two germline ends. This CDR3 spans 18 amino acids.

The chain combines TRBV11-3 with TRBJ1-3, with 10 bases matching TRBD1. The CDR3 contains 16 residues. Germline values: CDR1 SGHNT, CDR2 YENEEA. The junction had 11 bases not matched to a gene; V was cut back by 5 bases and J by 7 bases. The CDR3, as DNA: TGTGCCAGCAGCCCGAAAGGACAGGGGGTACGGAACACCATATATTTT. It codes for CASSPKGQGVRNTIYF.

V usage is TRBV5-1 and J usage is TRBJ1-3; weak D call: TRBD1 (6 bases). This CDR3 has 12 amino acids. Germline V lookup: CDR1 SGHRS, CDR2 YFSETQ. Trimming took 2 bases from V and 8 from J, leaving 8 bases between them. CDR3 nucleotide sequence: TGCGCCAGCAGCTTTAAGGGGGACACCATATATTTT. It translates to CASSFKGDTIYF.

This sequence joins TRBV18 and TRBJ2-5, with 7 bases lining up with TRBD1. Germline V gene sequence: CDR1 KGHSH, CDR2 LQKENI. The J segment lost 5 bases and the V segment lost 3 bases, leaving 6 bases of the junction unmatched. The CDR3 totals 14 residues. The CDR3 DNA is TGTGCCAGCTCACCCGAGACAGGGAGCGAGACCCAGTACTTC. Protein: CASSPETGSETQYF.

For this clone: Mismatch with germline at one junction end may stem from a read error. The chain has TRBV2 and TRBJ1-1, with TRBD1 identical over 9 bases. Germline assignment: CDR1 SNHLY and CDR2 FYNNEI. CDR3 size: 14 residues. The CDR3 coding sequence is TGTGCCAGCAGAGAAGACAGGGGGTGGACTGAAGCTTTCTTT. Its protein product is CASREDRGWTEAFF.

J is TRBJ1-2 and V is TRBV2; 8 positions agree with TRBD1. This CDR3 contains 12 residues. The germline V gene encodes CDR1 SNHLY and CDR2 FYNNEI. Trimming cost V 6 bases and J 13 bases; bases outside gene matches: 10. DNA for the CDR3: TGTGCCAGCAGCCTAGGACAGGGCAGTTTCACCTTC. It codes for CASSLGQGSFTF.

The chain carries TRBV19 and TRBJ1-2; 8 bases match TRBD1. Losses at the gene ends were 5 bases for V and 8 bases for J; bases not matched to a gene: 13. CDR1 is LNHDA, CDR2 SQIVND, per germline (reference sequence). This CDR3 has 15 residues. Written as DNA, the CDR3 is TGTGCCAGTAGTGGGGGACAGGCTGGGGCTTGGGGCTACACCTTC. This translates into CASSGGQAGAWGYTF. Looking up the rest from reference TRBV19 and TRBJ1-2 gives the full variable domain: DGGITQSPKYLFRKEGQNVTLSCEQNLNHDAMYWYRQDPGQGLRLIYYSQIVNDFQKGDIAEGYSVSREKKESFPLTVTSAQKNPTAFYLCASSGGQAGAWGYTFGSGTRLTVV.

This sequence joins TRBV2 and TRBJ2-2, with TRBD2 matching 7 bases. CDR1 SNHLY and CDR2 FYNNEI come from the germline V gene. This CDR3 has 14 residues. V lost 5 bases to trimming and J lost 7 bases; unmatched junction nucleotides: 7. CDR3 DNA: TGTGCCAGCAGTCGATCCGGGGGGAACGGGGAGCTGTTTTTT. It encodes CASSRSGGNGELFF.

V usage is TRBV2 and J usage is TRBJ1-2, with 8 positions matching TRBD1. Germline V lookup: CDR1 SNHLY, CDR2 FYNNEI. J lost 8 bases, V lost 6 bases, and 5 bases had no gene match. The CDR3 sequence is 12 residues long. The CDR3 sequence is CASRKGTGGYTF. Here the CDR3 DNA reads TGTGCCAGCAGGAAAGGGACAGGAGGCTACACCTTC.

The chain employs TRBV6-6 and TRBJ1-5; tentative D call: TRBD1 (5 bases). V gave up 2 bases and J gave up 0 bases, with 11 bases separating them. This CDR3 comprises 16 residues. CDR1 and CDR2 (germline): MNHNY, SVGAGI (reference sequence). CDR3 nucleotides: TGTGCCAGCAGTTACGGCAGGGTTTATAGCAATCAGCCCCAGCATTTT. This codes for CASSYGRVYSNQPQHF.

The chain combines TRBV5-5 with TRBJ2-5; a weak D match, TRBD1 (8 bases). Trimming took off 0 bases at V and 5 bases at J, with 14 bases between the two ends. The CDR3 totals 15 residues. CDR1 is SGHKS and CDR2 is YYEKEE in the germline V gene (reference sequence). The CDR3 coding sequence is TGTGCCAGCAGCTTGGACAGGGGGGGCCGCGAGACCCAGTACTTC. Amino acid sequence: CASSLDRGGRETQYF.

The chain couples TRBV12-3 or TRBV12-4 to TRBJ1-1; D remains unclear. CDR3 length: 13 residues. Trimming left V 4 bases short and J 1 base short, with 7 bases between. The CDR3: CASSSFRNTEAFF. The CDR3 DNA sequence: TGTGCCAGCAGTTCTTTCAGGAACACTGAAGCTTTCTTT.

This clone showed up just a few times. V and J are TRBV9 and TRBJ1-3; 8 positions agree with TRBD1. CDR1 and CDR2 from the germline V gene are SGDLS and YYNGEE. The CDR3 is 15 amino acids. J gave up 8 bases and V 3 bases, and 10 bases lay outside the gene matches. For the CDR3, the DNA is TGTGCCAGCAGCGAATGGGACAGGAGAGGGGACACCATATATTTT. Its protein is CASSEWDRRGDTIYF.

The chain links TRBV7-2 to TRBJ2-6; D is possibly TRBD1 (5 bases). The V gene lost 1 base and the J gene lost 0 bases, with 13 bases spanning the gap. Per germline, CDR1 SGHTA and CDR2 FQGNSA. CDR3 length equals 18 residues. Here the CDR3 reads CASSLGALRVSGANVLTF. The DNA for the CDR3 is TGTGCCAGCAGCTTAGGGGCCCTCAGGGTCTCTGGGGCCAACGTCCTGACTTTC.

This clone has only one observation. The CDR3 coding sequence is TGTGCCAGCAGCTTGGTGATGCGGGTCGTGAACACTGAAGCTTTCTTT. Amino acids: CASSLVMRVVNTEAFF. The chain recombines TRBV11-2 with TRBJ1-1; the D is unclear. The CDR3 runs 16 residues. Germline CDR1 is SGHAT and CDR2 is FQNNGV. Trimming removed 3 bases from V and 0 bases from J, with 14 bases in between.

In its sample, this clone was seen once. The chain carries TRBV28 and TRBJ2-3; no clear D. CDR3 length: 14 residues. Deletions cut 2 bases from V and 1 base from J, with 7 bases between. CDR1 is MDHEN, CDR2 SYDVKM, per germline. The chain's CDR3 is CASSLLTGTDTQYF. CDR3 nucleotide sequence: TGTGCCAGCAGTTTACTTACAGGCACAGATACGCAGTATTTT.

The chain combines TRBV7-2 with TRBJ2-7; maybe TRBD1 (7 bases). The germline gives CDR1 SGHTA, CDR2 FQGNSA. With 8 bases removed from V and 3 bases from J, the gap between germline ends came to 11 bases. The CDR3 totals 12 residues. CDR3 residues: CASRQGGYEQYF. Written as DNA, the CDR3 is TGTGCCAGCCGACAGGGAGGCTACGAGCAGTACTTC.

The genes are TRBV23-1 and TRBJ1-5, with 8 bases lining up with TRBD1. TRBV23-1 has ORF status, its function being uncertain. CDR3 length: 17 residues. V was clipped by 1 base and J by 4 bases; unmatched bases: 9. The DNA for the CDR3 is TGCGCCAGCAGTCAATTTGTTCGGACAGGGATGAATCAGCCCCAGCATTTT. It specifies CASSQFVRTGMNQPQHF.

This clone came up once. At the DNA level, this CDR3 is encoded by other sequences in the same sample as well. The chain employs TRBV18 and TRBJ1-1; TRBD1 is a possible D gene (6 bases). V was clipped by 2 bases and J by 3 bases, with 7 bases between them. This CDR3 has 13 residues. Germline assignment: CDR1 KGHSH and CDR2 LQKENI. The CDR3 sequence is CASSPNRDTEAFF. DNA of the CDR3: TGTGCCAGCTCACCAAACAGGGACACTGAAGCTTTCTTT.

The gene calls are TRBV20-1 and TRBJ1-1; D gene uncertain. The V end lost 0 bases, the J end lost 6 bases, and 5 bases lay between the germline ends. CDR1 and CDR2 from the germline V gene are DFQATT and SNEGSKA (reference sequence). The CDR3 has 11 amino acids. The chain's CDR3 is CSARDSAEAFF. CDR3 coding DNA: TGCAGTGCTAGAGATAGCGCTGAAGCTTTCTTT.

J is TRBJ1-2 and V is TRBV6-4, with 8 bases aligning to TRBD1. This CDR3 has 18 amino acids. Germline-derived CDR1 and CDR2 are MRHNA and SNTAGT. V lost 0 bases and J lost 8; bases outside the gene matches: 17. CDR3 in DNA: TGTGCCAGCAGTGACTCGATCGGCAGGGGGCGCTTAGTAAGAGGCTACACCTTC. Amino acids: CASSDSIGRGRLVRGYTF.

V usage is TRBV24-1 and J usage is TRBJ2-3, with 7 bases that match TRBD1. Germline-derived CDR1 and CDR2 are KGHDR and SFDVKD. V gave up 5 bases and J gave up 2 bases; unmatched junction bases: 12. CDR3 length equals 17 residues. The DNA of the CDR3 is TGTGCCACCAGTGTCTACAGGGGCCGGGGACACACAGATACGCAGTATTTT. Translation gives CATSVYRGRGHTDTQYF.